This entry lists 26 T cell receptor beta chains sequenced from one sample in a study of technical replicates of blood from a handful of donors. Some clones are missing from TCRdb's copy, which holds only in-frame ones; the method was immunoSEQ multiplex PCR. Of over 10,000 clones in the sample, 80% to 90% were seen once. The sequenced sample was PBMCs. These receptor sequences come from a human donor in good health.

This clone has a single count. This sequence joins TRBV10-1 and TRBJ1-2; 8 bases align to TRBD1. The CDR3 totals 18 residues. Trimming cost V 2 bases and J 0 bases; bases outside gene matches: 11. The germline gives CDR1 WNHNN, CDR2 SYGVQD (reference sequence). CDR3 nucleotides: TGCGCCAGCAGTGAGACACTCAGGGGGCGCACTTCTAACTATGGCTACACCTTC. Protein: CASSETLRGRTSNYGYTF.

J is TRBJ2-5 and V is TRBV14; 11 nucleotides match TRBD2. The CDR3 is 19 residues long. Germline trimming cut 5 bases from V and 4 bases from J; bases unmatched to any gene: 18. The V gene's germline CDR1 is SGHDN and CDR2 FVKESK. CDR3 region: CASSSRPTSGNLWGETQYF. As DNA, the CDR3 is TGTGCCAGCAGCTCGAGACCGACTAGCGGGAACCTCTGGGGAGAGACCCAGTACTTC. The whole variable domain, remainder taken from reference TRBV14 and TRBJ2-5, is EAGVTQFPSHSVIEKGQTVTLRCDPISGHDNLYWYRRVMGKEIKFLLHFVKESKQDESGMPNNRFLAERTGGTYSTLKVQPAELEDSGVYFCASSSRPTSGNLWGETQYFGPGTRLLVL.

This chain uses TRBV7-9 with TRBJ2-1, with a tentative D call TRBD2 (6 bases). Trimming stripped 4 bases from V and 2 bases from J, with 15 bases between. Germline V gene data show CDR1 as SEHNR and CDR2 as FQNEAQ (reference sequence). The CDR3 sequence is 16 residues long. CDR3 sequence: CASSSAGPLAYNEQFF. In DNA, the CDR3 is TGTGCCAGCAGCTCCGCGGGACCACTTGCCTACAATGAGCAGTTCTTC. Drawing the rest from reference TRBV7-9 and TRBJ2-1, the complete variable domain is DTGVSQNPRHKITKRGQNVTFRCDPISEHNRLYWYRQTLGQGPEFLTYFQNEAQLEKSRLLSDRFSAERPKGSFSTLEIQRTEQGDSAMYLCASSSAGPLAYNEQFFGPGTRLTVL.

The chain combines TRBV4-2 with TRBJ1-2; D remains unclear. With 5 bases removed from V and 1 base from J, the gap between germline ends came to 14 bases. The CDR3 contains 15 residues. In germline, CDR1 is LGHNA, CDR2 YNFKEQ. For the CDR3, the DNA is TGTGCCAGCAGCGGGCTCCCCCTGGGTAACTATGGCTACACCTTC. Translation gives CASSGLPLGNYGYTF.

The chain recombines TRBV19 with TRBJ2-1; D remains unclear. Germline V gene lookup returns CDR1 LNHDA and CDR2 SQIVND (reference sequence). There are 15 residues in the CDR3. V was trimmed by 7 bases and J by 5 bases, leaving 18 bases between them. This chain's CDR3 is CASTWSTRSNNEQFF. In DNA, the CDR3 is TGTGCCAGTACCTGGTCCACGAGGTCAAACAATGAGCAGTTCTTC.

The gene calls are TRBV19 and TRBJ2-7; tentative D call: TRBD1 (5 bases). Trimming removed 11 bases from V and 3 bases from J, with 17 bases in between. Germline CDR1 LNHDA, CDR2 SQIVND (reference sequence). This CDR3 contains 13 residues. CDR3 region: CAASAGFHYEQYF. For the CDR3, the DNA is TGTGCCGCCTCGGCAGGGTTCCACTACGAGCAGTACTTC.

J is TRBJ1-4 and V is TRBV20-1; D is uncertain. The length of the CDR3 is 11 residues. Germline V gene data show CDR1 as DFQATT and CDR2 as SNEGSKA (reference sequence). Trimming took 3 bases from V and 7 from J, leaving 6 bases between them. CDR3 sequence reads: CSARSSEKLFF. CDR3 nucleotide sequence: TGCAGTGCTAGGTCCTCTGAAAAACTGTTTTTT.

The chain is built from TRBV28 and TRBJ1-3; 9 bases map to TRBD1. Per the germline V gene, CDR1 is MDHEN and CDR2 is SYDVKM. This CDR3 contains 15 residues. J gave up 4 bases and V 4 bases, and 5 bases lay outside the gene matches. CDR3 DNA: TGTGCCAGCAGTTCGACAGGGGGGACAGGAAACACCATATATTTT. Residues: CASSSTGGTGNTIYF.

The chain couples TRBV2 to TRBJ2-3, with D maybe TRBD2 (7 bases). The length of the CDR3 is 14 residues. Germline V gives CDR1 SNHLY, CDR2 FYNNEI. Deletions cut 8 bases from V and 2 bases from J, with 14 bases between. The CDR3: CASWGGQFTDTQYF. The CDR3 DNA reads as TGTGCCAGCTGGGGGGGCCAGTTCACAGATACGCAGTATTTT.

V gene TRBV2 combines with J gene TRBJ2-2; tentatively, D is TRBD2 (6 bases). Looked up from germline, CDR1 is SNHLY and CDR2 is FYNNEI. V gave up 2 bases and J gave up 3 bases, with 10 bases separating them. The CDR3 is made up of 15 amino acids. The CDR3 sequence: CASSERDLDTGELFF. In DNA form, the CDR3 reads TGTGCCAGCAGTGAAAGGGACTTAGACACCGGGGAGCTGTTTTTT.

The chain carries TRBV6-5 and TRBJ2-7; tentative D call: TRBD1 (6 bases). Trimming left V 6 bases short and J 3 bases short, with 12 bases between. Germline lookup yields CDR1 MNHEY and CDR2 SVGAGI. The CDR3 contains 13 residues. This chain's CDR3 is CASSSGTLYEQYF. The CDR3 DNA sequence: TGTGCCAGCAGCTCCGGGACACTCTACGAGCAGTACTTC.

The V call is TRBV5-4, the J call TRBJ2-1, with 9 positions matching TRBD2. Germline CDR1 is SGHNT and CDR2 is YYREEE (reference sequence). CDR3 length: 18 residues. After removal of 3 bases from V and 1 base from J, the junction contained 11 bases not matched to a gene. The DNA of the CDR3 is TGTGCCAGCAGCTCCATGGGACTAGCTGCCTATTCCTACAATGAGCAGTTCTTC. This sequence encodes CASSSMGLAAYSYNEQFF.

V usage is TRBV7-9 and J usage is TRBJ2-7; 11 bases align to TRBD2. The CDR3 consists of 15 residues. Germline V gene data show CDR1 as SEHNR and CDR2 as FQNEAQ (reference sequence). The J segment lost 3 bases and the V segment lost 5 bases, leaving 6 bases of the junction unmatched. As DNA, the CDR3 is TGTGCCAGCAGCACGCAGGGGACTAGCGGCTACGAGCAGTACTTC. It codes for CASSTQGTSGYEQYF. The complete variable domain, with remaining parts taken from reference TRBV7-9 and TRBJ2-7, reads DTGVSQNPRHKITKRGQNVTFRCDPISEHNRLYWYRQTLGQGPEFLTYFQNEAQLEKSRLLSDRFSAERPKGSFSTLEIQRTEQGDSAMYLCASSTQGTSGYEQYFGPGTRLTVT.

The V and J genes are TRBV6-1 and TRBJ2-3, with TRBD2 matching over 8 bases. The germline V gene encodes CDR1 MNHNS and CDR2 SASEGT. With 6 bases clipped from V and 2 bases from J, the junction kept 7 bases outside the gene matches. The CDR3 has 15 residues. The CDR3 DNA reads as TGTGCCAGCAGAAAGGGACTAGGGAACACAGATACGCAGTATTTT. Protein: CASRKGLGNTDTQYF.

CDR3 DNA: TGTGCCAGCAGTTCCGACCCGGGACAGTTTAATGAAAAACTGTTTTTT. Protein product: CASSSDPGQFNEKLFF. This sequence joins TRBV6-5 and TRBJ1-4; 7 bases are shared with TRBD1. The germline CDR1 and CDR2 sequences are MNHEY and SVGAGI. This CDR3 is built from 16 residues. V was clipped by 4 bases and J by 4 bases; unmatched bases: 9.

V is TRBV5-1 and J is TRBJ2-5, with D perhaps TRBD2 (6 bases). CDR3 size: 14 residues. V shed 0 bases and J shed 0 bases, with 6 bases lying between them. Germline CDR1 reads SGHRS; CDR2 reads YFSETQ. The CDR3 sequence: CASSLVADQETQYF. CDR3 DNA: TGCGCCAGCAGCTTGGTAGCGGACCAAGAGACCCAGTACTTC.

This clone was seen a handful of times. The J gene is TRBJ1-5, the V gene TRBV10-1; D is perhaps TRBD1 (5 bases). Trimming cost V 2 bases and J 3 bases, with 8 bases left between them. Germline assignment: CDR1 WNHNN and CDR2 SYGVQD (reference sequence). The CDR3 has 14 residues. The chain's CDR3 is CASSEGADNQPQHF. The CDR3 DNA reads TGCGCCAGCAGTGAGGGGGCGGACAATCAGCCCCAGCATTTT.

V usage is TRBV14 and J usage is TRBJ1-5; D may be TRBD1 (5 bases). The germline CDR1 and CDR2 sequences are SGHDN and FVKESK. Between the trimmed V and J ends, which lost 0 bases and 3 bases, there was a span of 12 bases. The CDR3 totals 16 residues. The CDR3 DNA sequence: TGTGCCAGCAGCCAAGAACGAAAAGGGGCCAATCAGCCCCAGCATTTT. Translation gives CASSQERKGANQPQHF.

In its sample, this clone was seen once. This chain connects TRBV7-8 to TRBJ1-5; D may be TRBD1 (5 bases). Trimming removed 10 bases at V and 0 bases at J, with 19 bases between. CDR1 and CDR2 from the germline V gene are SGHVS and FQNEAQ. The CDR3 is 16 amino acids. The CDR3 coding sequence is TGTGCCACGGTGCGGCTGAGGACATATAGCAATCAGCCCCAGCATTTT. Amino acid sequence: CATVRLRTYSNQPQHF.

The J gene is TRBJ1-5, the V gene TRBV23-1; 9 bases are shared with TRBD1. TRBV23-1 carries the ORF label, with uncertain function. This CDR3 spans 16 amino acids. V lost 3 bases to trimming and J lost 9 bases; unmatched junction nucleotides: 12. The CDR3 sequence is CASSHLQGAVIRPQHF. The DNA for the CDR3 is TGCGCCAGCAGTCATCTACAGGGGGCTGTCATCCGGCCCCAGCATTTT.

This chain links TRBV11-3 with TRBJ2-2; no reliable D call. CDR1 is SGHNT, CDR2 YENEEA, per germline. Between the trimmed V and J ends, which lost 0 bases and 5 bases, there was a span of 10 bases. This CDR3 comprises 15 residues. The CDR3 coding sequence is TGTGCCAGCAGCTTAGATCCGATGCGGACCGGGGAGCTGTTTTTT. Residues: CASSLDPMRTGELFF.

The chain links TRBV11-2 to TRBJ2-2; 9 bases map to TRBD1. The CDR3 loop spans 16 amino acids. Germline assignment: CDR1 SGHAT and CDR2 FQNNGV. The ends lost 4 bases at V and 1 base at J; junction bases unmatched: 4. The CDR3 DNA is TGTGCCAGCAGCTACCCGACAGGGGGGAACACCGGGGAGCTGTTTTTT. This encodes CASSYPTGGNTGELFF.

V and J are TRBV30 and TRBJ2-3, with TRBD2 matching over 13 bases. The germline V gene encodes CDR1 GTSNPN and CDR2 SVGIG (reference sequence). The CDR3 extends over 14 amino acids. With V trimmed by 5 bases and J by 2 bases, 1 base remained unmatched. CDR3 region: CAWGTSGITDTQYF. CDR3 DNA sequence: TGTGCCTGGGGGACTAGCGGGATCACAGATACGCAGTATTTT.

The V and J genes are TRBV2 and TRBJ2-1; D perhaps matches TRBD2 (6 bases). Germline V gene data show CDR1 as SNHLY and CDR2 as FYNNEI. This CDR3 is built from 15 residues. Trimming cost V 10 bases and J 7 bases, with 23 bases left between them. The CDR3 spells CAIDSFTGRTNEQFF. As DNA, the CDR3 is TGTGCCATCGACAGTTTCACTGGGAGGACGAATGAGCAGTTCTTC. Drawing the rest from reference TRBV2 and TRBJ2-1, the complete variable domain is EPEVTQTPSHQVTQMGQEVILRCVPISNHLYFYWYRQILGQKVEFLVSFYNNEISEKSEIFDDQFSVERPDGSNFTLKIRSTKLEDSAMYFCAIDSFTGRTNEQFFGPGTRLTVL.

This clone has just one count. CDR3 in DNA: TGTGCCAGCAGCTTGAAGCCATTCGATAGCAATCAGCCCCAGCATTTT. This translates into CASSLKPFDSNQPQHF. This sequence joins TRBV5-6 and TRBJ1-5; D is undetermined. Trimming left V 1 base short and J 0 bases short, with 11 bases between. The CDR3 has 16 residues. CDR1 and CDR2 (germline): SGHDT, YYEEEE.

The chain has TRBV10-3 and TRBJ1-1; D may be TRBD1 (5 bases). V was cut by 2 bases and J by 1 base, with 8 bases left in between. Germline CDR1 is ENHRY and CDR2 is SYGVKD. The CDR3 is made up of 14 amino acids. The CDR3 DNA reads TGTGCCATCAGTGAGGGCAGGGCGAACACTGAAGCTTTCTTT. It yields the protein CAISEGRANTEAFF.